This TCR beta chain was profiled in a study of shared clonotypes between healthy human individuals (dated by TCRdb to about 2020). In the study overall: The cohort included three men and two women between 18 and 49 years of age. For each donor, CD4 naive and CD4 memory were each given three plates, CD8 naive was given two plates, and CD8 memory was given one plate. Leukapheresis yielded between about 0.94 and 10 billion PBMCs per donor. Blood TCR repertoires of four to six healthy adults were deeply sequenced to estimate repertoire size and the extent of clonotype sharing between individuals. Libraries were prepared and TCR repertoires were sequenced by different laboratories using diverse techniques, in order to increase sequencing depth and limit assay-specific biases. Study-level results and caveats: Naive subsets generally had larger estimated clonotype richness than memory subsets. The small number of donors limited the genetic and exposure-history diversity represented. Compared with non-shared clonotypes, clonotypes shared by all four sorted-subset donors had higher generation probabilities. Based on pairwise subsampling, the degree of clonotype sharing among donors was expected to be affected by sequencing depth. Across several donors, approximately 4.9% of naive CD4, approximately 3.5% of naive CD8, about 2.3% of memory CD4, and around 0.4% of memory CD8 clonotypes were shared. Rarefaction of sorted-subset datasets indicated incomplete sequencing despite the large sequencing depth. Sampling was restricted to blood, and TCR repertoires in tissues likely differ from the TCR repertoires found in blood.

Points on this clone: The antigen it binds to is not known. Base quality data are lacking; no much larger clone is found one base away.

TCR CDR3 regions were amplified from genomic DNA by multiplex PCR using the deep immunoSEQ assay. Extracted genomic DNA from each cell subset was spread evenly across all wells of several immunoSEQ 96-well plates, with each plate serving as a replicate. For sorted subsets, each replicate PCR was loaded with about 200 ng genomic DNA, equivalent to approximately 27,000 T cell genomes. Purified libraries were measured with a Qubit 3.0 fluorometer, size-checked on a Bioanalyzer 2100, and measured again with the KAPA Library Quantification kit. Every immunoSEQ 96-well plate was sequenced on a separate single-read 150-cycle Illumina NextSeq 550 flow cell. The original methods were these. Because the immunoSEQ output held only junctional sequences and lacked quality scores, the filtering could not match the filtering applied to full-length reads. To assign V/J genes and CDR3, sequences were annotated using PyIR, a Python wrapper for IgBLAST v1.9, with IMGT germline references. Reads were filtered out if the reads had weak V/J assignments (E-value above 1e-6), no CDR3, stop codons, out-of-frame junctions, or ambiguous translated residues. A V3J clonotype was defined by an identical inferred V gene, J gene, and CDR3 amino acid sequence. To compute the percentage overlap between repertoires, the number of shared unique clonotypes was divided by the size of the smaller repertoire. RTK rarefaction, the Chao1 estimator, and Recon v2.1 estimates of unobserved clonotypes were used to assess repertoire richness. OLGA was used to compute generation probabilities for all TCRbeta clonotypes that the gDNA method yielded from four donors. Entries here come from immuneACCESS through TCRdb and include only in-frame sequences with V and J called. Some clones fail to appear in such tables; in the studies checked, an unresolved V gene covers under half of the shortfall, and the cause of the remainder is unknown. The V and J calls and clone size are taken from that table; D and trimming were inferred from the DNA. This sample comprises about 2,500,000 clones, around 90% of them detected only once. More than 0.12% of the sample belongs to the ten largest clones.

Compared with germline, V lacks 1 base and J lacks 0 bases; bases without a gene match: 4. CDR1 and CDR2 are read off the germline V gene as MDHEN and SYDVKM. The CDR3 runs 16 residues from the cysteine to the phenylalanine. The DNA shown is the 48-base CDR3, in frame from base 1. Donors were healthy HIV-negative adults with no recently reported acute infections or vaccinations. Every donor was a Caucasian adult residing in Nashville, Tennessee, USA. CD4+ T cells were enriched through magnetic negative selection, after which naive cells were positively selected on CD45RA and the remaining negative fraction served as the memory subset. Blood was obtained by leukapheresis, after which PBMCs were separated by Ficoll-Histopaque density gradient centrifugation and cryopreserved in liquid nitrogen vapor phase. Purity and quantity of every magnetically sorted T cell population were checked by analytical flow cytometry. Each sorted fraction had its genomic DNA isolated and then quantified by UV absorbance on a Nanodrop 2000c.

The clonotype was recovered from a man between 18 and 35 years old in good health. The chain couples TRBV28 to TRBJ2-7; TRBD1 agrees with 9 junctional bases. Sequencing used naive CD4+ T cells sorted from blood. The meaning of the sample's cell subset or site label: CD45RA+ positively selected. The nucleotide sequence reads TGTGCCAGCAGTTTATTGACAGGGGGTAACTCCTACGAGCAGTACTTC. Translated, it reads CASSLLTGGNSYEQYF. Outside the CDR3, residues come from the reference TRBV28 and TRBJ2-7 proteins, so the full variable domain is: DVKVTQSSRYLVKRTGEKVFLECVQDMDHENMFWYRQDPGLGLRLIYFSYDVKMKEKGDIPEGYSVSREKKERFSLILESASTNQTSMYLCASSLLTGGNSYEQYFGPGTRLTVT.